Listed below are T cell receptor beta chains from one sample, sequenced in a study of molecular identifiers for immune sequencing clone quantification. TCRdb called the PCR reads again in MiXCR, with one record for every CDR3 protein. The table shows just under 65,000 distinct CDR3 sequences, with about 17% occurring only once. Sequenced sample: naive CD8+ T cells from blood, with Jurkat cell RNA spiked in. Receptors originate from a human donor in good health. Some libraries in this study had Jurkat cell RNA spiked in. The CDR3 runs from the conserved cysteine through the conserved F or W. The D gene is left open where the match is weak. Clone size is shown for a subset of rows, as once, few, many or a class of expanded clone.

V gene,clone size,J gene,D gene,CDR3 protein,CDR3 DNA
TRBV20-1,NA,TRBJ2-1,NA,CSASLSGSYNEQFF,TGCAGTGCTAGCCTGAGCGGCTCCTACAATGAGCAGTTCTTC
TRBV18,many,TRBJ1-4,NA,CASSPPTGSPANEKLFF,TGTGCCAGCTCACCGCCGACAGGTTCCCCCGCTAATGAAAAACTGTTTTTT
TRBV27,many,TRBJ2-1,NA,CASSASLEQFF,TGTGCCAGCAGTGCGAGCCTCGAGCAGTTCTTC
TRBV30,many,TRBJ2-2,NA,CAWSVRSRELFF,TGTGCCTGGAGTGTACGCAGCAGGGAGCTGTTTTTT
TRBV27,few,TRBJ1-1,TRBD1,CASGQVMNTEAFF,TGTGCCAGCGGACAGGTAATGAACACTGAAGCTTTCTTT
TRBV30,many,TRBJ1-1,NA,CAWSMNTEAFF,TGTGCCTGGAGTATGAACACTGAAGCTTTCTTT
TRBV4-1,many,TRBJ1-1,TRBD1,CASSPLDRGTEAFF,TGCGCCAGCAGCCCGTTAGACAGGGGAACTGAAGCTTTCTTT
TRBV28,many,TRBJ2-2,NA,CASSLGTANTGELFF,TGTGCCAGCAGTTTAGGGACGGCGAACACCGGGGAGCTGTTTTTT
TRBV5-1,many,TRBJ2-3,NA,CASSPEVTPPDNF,TGCGCCAGCAGCCCGGAGGTTACTCCACCAGATAATTTT
TRBV12-5,NA,TRBJ1-2,NA,CASGPISQGVGPGGYTF,TGTGCTAGTGGTCCGATATCACAGGGTGTGGGGCCGGGGGGCTACACCTTC
TRBV14,NA,TRBJ1-3,NA,CASSLPGTFRNTIYF,TGTGCCAGCAGCCTCCCCGGGACATTTCGTAACACCATATATTTT
TRBV15,many,TRBJ1-5,NA,CATSGLNNQPQHF,TGTGCCACCAGCGGGCTGAATAATCAGCCCCAGCATTTT
TRBV27,many,TRBJ2-7,NA,CASSLTGGYEQYF,TGTGCCAGCAGTTTAACTGGGGGATACGAGCAGTACTTC
TRBV7-7,many,TRBJ2-2,NA,CASSATARFLGTGELFF,TGTGCCAGCAGCGCCACCGCCAGGTTTCTTGGGACCGGGGAGCTGTTTTTT
TRBV13,many,TRBJ1-4,NA,CASSYGGGEATNEKLFF,TGTGCCAGCAGCTACGGGGGAGGGGAGGCAACTAATGAAAAACTGTTTTTT
TRBV27,many,TRBJ2-7,NA,CASSFGPSSSYEQYF,TGTGCCAGCAGTTTCGGACCGTCAAGCTCCTACGAGCAGTACTTC
TRBV30,once,TRBJ2-1,NA,CAWSQGTTYNEQFF,TGTGCCTGGAGCCAGGGGACCACCTACAATGAGCAGTTCTTC
TRBV4-3,many,TRBJ2-7,NA,CASSQDFRGLSDEQYF,TGCGCCAGCAGCCAAGATTTTCGGGGTTTGAGTGACGAGCAGTACTTC
TRBV5-4,NA,TRBJ2-3,NA,CASSLRGREFDTQYF,TGTGCCAGCAGCTTGAGGGGGCGGGAGTTCGATACGCAGTATTTT
TRBV13,many,TRBJ2-7,TRBD1,CASSSSQRTGNSIPYEQYF,TGTGCCAGCAGCTCTTCTCAGAGGACAGGGAACTCTATACCTTACGAGCAGTACTTC
TRBV7-6,many,TRBJ2-5,NA,CASSFASESQETQYF,TGTGCCAGCAGCTTCGCTAGCGAATCCCAAGAGACCCAGTACTTC
TRBV7-8,many,TRBJ2-5,NA,CASSPFVGREWGETQYF,TGTGCCAGCAGCCCTTTTGTAGGGCGGGAATGGGGAGAGACCCAGTACTTC
TRBV6-6,many,TRBJ2-2,NA,CASSFGLPGAGELFF,TGTGCCAGCAGTTTTGGACTTCCCGGGGCCGGGGAGCTGTTTTTT
TRBV10-3,many,TRBJ2-7,TRBD2,CAISGAGEGFEQYF,TGTGCCATCAGTGGGGCGGGGGAAGGGTTCGAGCAGTACTTC
TRBV30,NA,TRBJ2-2,TRBD2,CAYNPPSGVNTGELFF,TGTGCGTACAACCCCCCTAGCGGGGTGAACACCGGGGAGCTGTTTTTT
TRBV20-1,few,TRBJ2-1,NA,CSANDLGLYNEQFF,TGCAGTGCAAACGACCTGGGACTCTACAATGAGCAGTTCTTC
TRBV3-1,NA,TRBJ2-7,NA,CASRGGIGEQYF,TGTGCCAGCAGGGGGGGAATTGGTGAGCAGTACTTC
TRBV4-1,many,TRBJ2-7,NA,CASSQDGTGPVYEQYF,TGCGCCAGCAGCCAAGATGGTACAGGACCGGTCTACGAGCAGTACTTC
TRBV28,many,TRBJ2-3,NA,CASGVLDTQYF,TGTGCCAGCGGGGTTCTAGATACGCAGTATTTT
TRBV7-9,many,TRBJ2-3,NA,CASSPSTSIDTQYF,TGTGCCAGCAGCCCTAGCACTTCCATTGATACGCAGTATTTT
TRBV9,many,TRBJ2-2,TRBD2,CASSGLAGDFGELFF,TGTGCCAGCAGCGGACTAGCGGGAGATTTCGGGGAGCTGTTTTTT
TRBV4-1,many,TRBJ2-7,TRBD2,CASSHSLAGGQYF,TGCGCCAGCAGCCATAGCCTAGCGGGAGGGCAGTACTTC
TRBV7-8,many,TRBJ2-1,TRBD2,CASSAQPGLVFDEQFF,TGTGCCAGCAGCGCTCAACCGGGACTAGTTTTCGATGAGCAGTTCTTC
TRBV20-1,many,TRBJ1-1,TRBD1,CSARDRGRRTEAFF,TGCAGTGCTAGAGACAGGGGGCGCCGAACTGAAGCTTTCTTT
TRBV12-3/TRBV12-4,NA,TRBJ2-2,NA,CASSQGGEAPNTGELFF,TGTGCCAGCAGCCAAGGGGGGGAGGCCCCGAACACCGGGGAGCTGTTTTTT
TRBV7-9,many,TRBJ2-2,NA,CASTPGRLNTGELFF,TGTGCCAGTACCCCGGGACGATTGAACACCGGGGAGCTGTTTTTT
TRBV29-1,many,TRBJ2-2,NA,CSVFWRTGELFF,TGCAGCGTATTCTGGCGCACCGGGGAGCTGTTTTTT
TRBV2,many,TRBJ1-4,NA,CASRGHATNEKLFF,TGTGCCAGCAGGGGACATGCAACTAATGAAAAACTGTTTTTT
TRBV2,many,TRBJ1-1,NA,CASSEAGDFMNTEAFF,TGTGCCAGCAGTGAAGCAGGGGATTTCATGAACACTGAAGCTTTCTTT
TRBV19,many,TRBJ2-2,NA,CASSIWTADGELFF,TGTGCCAGTAGTATTTGGACGGCCGACGGGGAGCTGTTTTTT
TRBV10-3,many,TRBJ1-1,TRBD1,CAISGDREVTEAFF,TGTGCCATCAGTGGGGACAGGGAGGTCACTGAAGCTTTCTTT
TRBV24-1,few,TRBJ1-2,NA,CATSDWGSNYGYTF,TGTGCCACCAGTGATTGGGGCAGTAACTATGGCTACACCTTC
TRBV11-1,few,TRBJ2-1,TRBD2,CASTLSGGHNEQFF,TGTGCCAGCACGCTTAGCGGGGGACACAATGAGCAGTTCTTC
TRBV24-1,few,TRBJ2-5,NA,CATSDRTSRRETQYF,TGTGCCACCAGTGATCGAACTAGTCGGAGGGAGACCCAGTACTTC
TRBV4-1,many,TRBJ2-5,NA,CASSQRYRGETQYF,TGCGCCAGCAGCCAAAGGTATAGGGGTGAGACCCAGTACTTC
TRBV7-9,many,TRBJ1-1,NA,CASSYSQGNTEAFF,TGTGCCAGCAGCTACAGTCAGGGGAACACTGAAGCTTTCTTT
TRBV7-9,many,TRBJ2-3,TRBD2,CASSFSGSEQYF,TGTGCCAGCAGCTTTAGCGGGTCTGAGCAGTATTTT
TRBV7-9,many,TRBJ2-4,TRBD2,CASSTPGLAGDVRNIQYF,TGTGCCAGCAGCACGCCGGGACTAGCGGGAGATGTCAGAAACATTCAGTACTTC
TRBV5-6,NA,TRBJ1-4,NA,CASSLVGQAEKLFF,TGTGCCAGCAGCTTGGTAGGTCAGGCGGAAAAACTGTTTTTT
TRBV5-1,many,TRBJ2-4,TRBD1,CASSPWTGAKNIQYF,TGCGCCAGCAGCCCCTGGACAGGAGCCAAAAACATTCAGTACTTC
TRBV19,few,TRBJ2-7,TRBD2,CARWDYYEQYF,TGTGCCAGGTGGGACTACTACGAGCAGTACTTC
TRBV9,many,TRBJ2-7,NA,CASSVEPDLEQYF,TGTGCCAGCAGCGTAGAGCCGGATCTGGAGCAGTACTTC
TRBV11-2,many,TRBJ2-1,NA,CASSLARGSYNEQFF,TGTGCCAGCAGCTTAGCCCGGGGTTCCTACAATGAGCAGTTCTTC
TRBV7-8,few,TRBJ1-1,NA,CASSSAGGANTEAFF,TGTGCCAGCAGCTCTGCTGGCGGGGCGAACACTGAAGCTTTCTTT
TRBV24-1,NA,TRBJ2-7,TRBD1,CATEGQEPYEQYF,TGTGCCACCGAAGGACAGGAGCCCTACGAGCAGTACTTC